This entry is about one T cell receptor beta chain. The antigen remains undetermined. The data were obtained in a study of CD8+ T cells in alopecia areata. Study-level points and caveats: Mice showed clearer TCR sharing than patients did, a gap that was possibly HLA-related.

After isolation, RNA underwent reverse transcription to generate cDNA as the sequencing template. Some clones are missing from TCRdb's copy, which holds only in-frame ones; the method was immunoSEQ multiplex PCR. The sample has about 270,000 clones; 60% are singletons. Indicated treatment: oral pan-JAK inhibitor, 5-10 mg twice daily. Obtained from alopecia areata patients were lesional scalp punch biopsies along with peripheral blood. Isolation of CD4+ and CD8+ T cells from PBMCs was achieved by sorting. Material: CD4+ T cells sorted from blood, obtained around week 54, from a patient treated with tofacitinib. This clonotype originated in a human donor with alopecia areata.

The DNA for the CDR3 is TGTGCCAGCACCCCGGACAGGGGAAGATCACCCCTCCACTTT. Its translation is CASTPDRGRSPLHF. The chain combines TRBV6-5 with TRBJ1-6; TRBD1 matches at 9 bases. Germline CDR1 reads MNHEY; CDR2 reads SVGAGI. J gave up 10 bases and V 7 bases, and 8 bases lay outside the gene matches. The CDR3 has 14 residues.